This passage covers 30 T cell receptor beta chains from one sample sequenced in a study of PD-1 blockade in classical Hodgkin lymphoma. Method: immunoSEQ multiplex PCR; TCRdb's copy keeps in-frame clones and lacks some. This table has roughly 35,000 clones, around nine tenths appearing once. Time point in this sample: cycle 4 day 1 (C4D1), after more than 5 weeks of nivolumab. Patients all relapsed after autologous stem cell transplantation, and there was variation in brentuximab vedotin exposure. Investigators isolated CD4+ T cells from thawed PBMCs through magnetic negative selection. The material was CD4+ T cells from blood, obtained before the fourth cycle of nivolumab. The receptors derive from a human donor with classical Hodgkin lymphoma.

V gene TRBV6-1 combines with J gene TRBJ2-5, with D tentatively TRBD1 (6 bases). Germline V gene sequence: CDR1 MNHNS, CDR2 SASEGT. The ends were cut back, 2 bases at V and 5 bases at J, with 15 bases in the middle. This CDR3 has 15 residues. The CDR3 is CASSEMLGAVETQYF. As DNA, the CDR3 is TGTGCCAGCAGTGAAATGCTGGGGGCTGTGGAGACCCAGTACTTC.

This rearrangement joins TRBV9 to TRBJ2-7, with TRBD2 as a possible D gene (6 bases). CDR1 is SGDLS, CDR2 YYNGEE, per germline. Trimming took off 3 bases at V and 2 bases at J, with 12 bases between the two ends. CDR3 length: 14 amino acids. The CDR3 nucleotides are TGTGCCAGCAGCGCTGGCGGGGAGGCCTACGAGCAGTACTTC. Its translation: CASSAGGEAYEQYF.

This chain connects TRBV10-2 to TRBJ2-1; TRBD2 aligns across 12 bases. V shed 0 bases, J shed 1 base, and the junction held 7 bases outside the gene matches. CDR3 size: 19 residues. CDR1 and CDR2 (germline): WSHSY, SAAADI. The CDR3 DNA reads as TGCGCCAGCAGTGAGTCGCCGACTCTAGCGGGAGGGTCCTACAATGAGCAGTTCTTC. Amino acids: CASSESPTLAGGSYNEQFF.

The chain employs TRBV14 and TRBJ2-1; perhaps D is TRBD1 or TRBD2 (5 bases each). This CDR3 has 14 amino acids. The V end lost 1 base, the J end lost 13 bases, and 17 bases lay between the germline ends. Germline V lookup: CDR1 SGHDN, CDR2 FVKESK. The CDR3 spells CASSQVSQGPGQFF. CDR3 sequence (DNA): TGTGCCAGCAGCCAAGTTAGTCAGGGTCCGGGACAGTTCTTC.

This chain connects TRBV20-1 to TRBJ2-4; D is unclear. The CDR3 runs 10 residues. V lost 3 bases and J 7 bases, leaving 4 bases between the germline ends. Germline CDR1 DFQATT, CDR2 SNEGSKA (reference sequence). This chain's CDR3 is CSASGNIQYF. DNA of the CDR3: TGCAGTGCTAGTGGGAACATTCAGTACTTC.

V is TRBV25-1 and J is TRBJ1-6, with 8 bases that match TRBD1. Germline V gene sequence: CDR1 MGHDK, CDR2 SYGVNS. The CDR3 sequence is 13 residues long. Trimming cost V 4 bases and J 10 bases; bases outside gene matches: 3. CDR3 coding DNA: TGTGCCAGCAGTGCGACAGGGGCCTCACCCCTCCACTTT. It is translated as CASSATGASPLHF.

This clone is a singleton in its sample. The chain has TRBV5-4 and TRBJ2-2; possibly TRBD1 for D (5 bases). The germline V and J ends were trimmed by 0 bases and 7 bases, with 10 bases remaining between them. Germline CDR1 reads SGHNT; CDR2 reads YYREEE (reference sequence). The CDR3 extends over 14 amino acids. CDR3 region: CASSLVQGGGELFF. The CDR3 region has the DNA TGTGCCAGCAGCTTGGTGCAGGGTGGCGGGGAGCTGTTTTTT.

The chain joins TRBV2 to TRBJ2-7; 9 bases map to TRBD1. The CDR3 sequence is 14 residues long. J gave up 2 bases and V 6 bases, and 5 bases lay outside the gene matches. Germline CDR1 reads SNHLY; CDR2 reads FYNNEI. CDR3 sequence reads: CASRGGQGPYEQYF. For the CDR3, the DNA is TGTGCCAGCAGGGGAGGACAGGGGCCCTACGAGCAGTACTTC.

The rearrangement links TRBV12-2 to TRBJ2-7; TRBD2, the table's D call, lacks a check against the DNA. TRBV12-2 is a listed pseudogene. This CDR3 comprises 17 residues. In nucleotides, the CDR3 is TGTGCAAGTCGCTTAGCGCTAAGAACTAGCGGGAGCTACGAGCAGTACTTC. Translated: CASRLALRTSGSYEQYF.

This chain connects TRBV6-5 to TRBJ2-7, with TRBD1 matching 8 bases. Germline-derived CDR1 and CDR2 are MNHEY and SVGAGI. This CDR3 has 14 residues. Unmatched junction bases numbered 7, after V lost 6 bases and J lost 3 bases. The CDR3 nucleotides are TGTGCCAGCAGCCCTTTTGGACAGGGCTACGAGCAGTACTTC. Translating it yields CASSPFGQGYEQYF.

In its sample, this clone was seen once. Here the CDR3 DNA reads TGCGCCAGCAGCTTGACAGGGCGGGAGCCCCAGCATTTT. Amino acid sequence: CASSLTGREPQHF. The chain is built from TRBV5-1 and TRBJ1-5, with D perhaps matching TRBD1 (6 bases). The CDR3 is made up of 13 amino acids. Germline assignment: CDR1 SGHRS and CDR2 YFSETQ. V lost 1 base, J lost 8 bases, and 10 bases lay in between.

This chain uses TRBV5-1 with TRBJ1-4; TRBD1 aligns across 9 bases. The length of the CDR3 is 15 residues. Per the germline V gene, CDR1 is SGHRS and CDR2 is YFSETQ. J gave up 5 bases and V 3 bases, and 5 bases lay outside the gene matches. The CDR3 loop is CASSWTGTGNEKLFF. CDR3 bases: TGCGCCAGCAGCTGGACCGGGACAGGGAATGAAAAACTGTTTTTT.

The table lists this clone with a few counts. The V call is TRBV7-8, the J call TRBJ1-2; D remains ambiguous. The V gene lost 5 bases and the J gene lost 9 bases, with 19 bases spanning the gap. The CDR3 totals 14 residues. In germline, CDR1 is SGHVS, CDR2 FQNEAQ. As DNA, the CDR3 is TGTGCCAGCAGCCCTACAACGCCGCCGCTGAGCTACACCTTC. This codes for CASSPTTPPLSYTF.

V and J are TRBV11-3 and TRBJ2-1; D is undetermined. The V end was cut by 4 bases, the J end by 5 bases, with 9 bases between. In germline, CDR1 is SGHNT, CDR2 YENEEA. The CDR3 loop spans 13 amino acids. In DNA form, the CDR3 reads TGTGCCAGCAGCTCATTAAGAAACAATGAGCAGTTCTTC. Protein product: CASSSLRNNEQFF. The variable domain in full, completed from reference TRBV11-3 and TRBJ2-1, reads EAGVVQSPRYKIIEKKQPVAFWCNPISGHNTLYWYLQNLGQGPELLIRYENEEAVDDSQLPKDRFSAERLKGVDSTLKIQPAELGDSAVYLCASSSLRNNEQFFGPGTRLTVL.

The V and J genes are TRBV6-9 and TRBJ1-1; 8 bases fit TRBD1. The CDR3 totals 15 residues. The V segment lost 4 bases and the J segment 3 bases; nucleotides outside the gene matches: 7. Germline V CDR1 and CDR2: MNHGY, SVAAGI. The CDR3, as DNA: TGTGCCAGCAGTTCCCCGGGACAGGCTTACACTGAAGCTTTCTTT. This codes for CASSSPGQAYTEAFF.

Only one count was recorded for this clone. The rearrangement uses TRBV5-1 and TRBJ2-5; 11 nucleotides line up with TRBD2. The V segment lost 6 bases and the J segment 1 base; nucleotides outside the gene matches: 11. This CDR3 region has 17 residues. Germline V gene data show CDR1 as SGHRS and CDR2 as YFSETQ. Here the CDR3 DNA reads TGCGCCAGCACCCTTGGGACTAGCGGAATTTCCCAAGAGACCCAGTACTTC. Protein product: CASTLGTSGISQETQYF.

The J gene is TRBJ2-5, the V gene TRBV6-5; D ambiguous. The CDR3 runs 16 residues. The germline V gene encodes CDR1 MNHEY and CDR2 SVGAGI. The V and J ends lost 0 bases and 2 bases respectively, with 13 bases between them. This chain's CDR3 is CASSYSILLFQETQYF. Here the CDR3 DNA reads TGTGCCAGCAGTTACTCGATCTTACTTTTTCAAGAGACCCAGTACTTC.

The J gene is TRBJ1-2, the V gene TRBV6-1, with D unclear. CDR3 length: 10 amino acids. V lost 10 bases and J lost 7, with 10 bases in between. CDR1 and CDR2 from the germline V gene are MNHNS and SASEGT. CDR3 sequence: CATFEGGYTF. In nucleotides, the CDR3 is TGTGCCACCTTCGAAGGTGGCTACACCTTC.

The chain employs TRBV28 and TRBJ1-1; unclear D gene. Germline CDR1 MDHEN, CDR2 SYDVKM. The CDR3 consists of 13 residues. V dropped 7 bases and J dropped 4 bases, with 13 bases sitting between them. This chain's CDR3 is CASIRFGVTEAFF. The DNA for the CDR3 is TGTGCCAGCATTCGGTTTGGGGTCACTGAAGCTTTCTTT.

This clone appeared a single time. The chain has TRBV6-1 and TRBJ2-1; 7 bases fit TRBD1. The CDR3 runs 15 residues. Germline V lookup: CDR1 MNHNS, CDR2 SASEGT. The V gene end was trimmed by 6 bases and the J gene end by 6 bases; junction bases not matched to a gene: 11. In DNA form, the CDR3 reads TGTGCCAGCAGCTACAGACAGGGCTTGGGCAATGAGCAGTTCTTC. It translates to CASSYRQGLGNEQFF.

CDR3 sequence: CASSMGQGGQETQYF. CDR3 nucleotide sequence: TGTGCCAGCAGTATGGGACAGGGAGGGCAAGAGACCCAGTACTTC. The chain joins TRBV5-8 to TRBJ2-5, with TRBD1 identical over 9 bases. Trimming at V came to 5 bases and at J to 2 bases, leaving 7 bases not matched to a gene. The CDR3 is 15 amino acids. The germline V gene has CDR1 SGHTS and CDR2 YDEGEE.

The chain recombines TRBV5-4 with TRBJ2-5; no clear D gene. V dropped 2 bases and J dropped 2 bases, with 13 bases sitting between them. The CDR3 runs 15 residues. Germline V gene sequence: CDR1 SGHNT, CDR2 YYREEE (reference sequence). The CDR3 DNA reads TGTGCCAGCAGCTTACGGGCAAGGCTTCAAGAGACCCAGTACTTC. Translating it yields CASSLRARLQETQYF.

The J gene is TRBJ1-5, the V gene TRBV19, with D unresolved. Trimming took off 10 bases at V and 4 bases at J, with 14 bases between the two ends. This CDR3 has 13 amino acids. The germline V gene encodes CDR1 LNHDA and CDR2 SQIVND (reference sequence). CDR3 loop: CATTPGGNQPQHF. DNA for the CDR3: TGTGCCACCACGCCCGGAGGGAATCAGCCCCAGCATTTT.

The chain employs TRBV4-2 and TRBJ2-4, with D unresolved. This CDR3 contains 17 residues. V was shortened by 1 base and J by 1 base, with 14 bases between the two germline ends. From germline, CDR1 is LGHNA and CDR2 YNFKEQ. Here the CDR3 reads CASSQGIGFEAKNIQYF. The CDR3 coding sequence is TGTGCCAGCAGCCAAGGTATAGGGTTCGAGGCCAAAAACATTCAGTACTTC.

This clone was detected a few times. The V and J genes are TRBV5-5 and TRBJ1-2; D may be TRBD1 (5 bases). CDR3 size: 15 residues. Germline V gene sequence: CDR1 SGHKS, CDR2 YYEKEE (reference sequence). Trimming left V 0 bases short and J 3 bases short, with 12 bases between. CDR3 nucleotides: TGTGCCAGCAGCTTGGATTGGGGGAGGGACTATGGCTACACCTTC. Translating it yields CASSLDWGRDYGYTF.

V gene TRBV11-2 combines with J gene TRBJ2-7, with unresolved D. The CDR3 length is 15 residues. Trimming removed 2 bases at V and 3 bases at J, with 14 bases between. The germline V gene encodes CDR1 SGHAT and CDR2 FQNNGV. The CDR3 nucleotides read TGTGCCAGCAGCTTATATCTTAAGGATGGCTACGAGCAGTACTTC. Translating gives CASSLYLKDGYEQYF.

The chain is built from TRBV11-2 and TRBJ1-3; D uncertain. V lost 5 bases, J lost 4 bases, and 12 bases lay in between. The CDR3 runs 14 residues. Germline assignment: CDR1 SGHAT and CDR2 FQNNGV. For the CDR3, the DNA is TGTGCCAGCAGCCAGTCCTTGCTCGGAAACACCATATATTTT. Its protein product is CASSQSLLGNTIYF.

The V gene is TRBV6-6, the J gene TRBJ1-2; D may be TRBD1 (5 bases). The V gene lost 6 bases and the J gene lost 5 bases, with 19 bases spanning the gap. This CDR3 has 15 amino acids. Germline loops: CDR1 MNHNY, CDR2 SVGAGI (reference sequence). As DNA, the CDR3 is TGTGCCAGCAGGTCACCAGGGCGCACGGGTTATGGCTACACCTTC. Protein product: CASRSPGRTGYGYTF.

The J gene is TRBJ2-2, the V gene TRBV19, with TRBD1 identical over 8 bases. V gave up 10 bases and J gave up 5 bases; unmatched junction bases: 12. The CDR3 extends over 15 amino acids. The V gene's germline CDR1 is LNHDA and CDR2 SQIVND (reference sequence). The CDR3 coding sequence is TGTGCCACTTTAGGACAGGGTGTTTGGACCGGGGAGCTGTTTTTT. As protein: CATLGQGVWTGELFF.

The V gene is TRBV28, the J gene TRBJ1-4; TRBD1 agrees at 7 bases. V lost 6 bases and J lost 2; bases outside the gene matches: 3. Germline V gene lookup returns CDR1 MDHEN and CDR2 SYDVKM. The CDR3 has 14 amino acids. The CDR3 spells CASRRGPTNEKLFF. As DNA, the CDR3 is TGTGCCAGCAGAAGGGGGCCCACTAATGAAAAACTGTTTTTT.